This T cell receptor beta chain was documented in a study of vaccination and CD4 T cells after COVID-19. The wider study: The control cultures got either a CEFX pool, an HIV-1 Nef pool, or no peptide at all. Study findings and constraints: Median SARS-CoV-2-reactive clonotypes rose from about 22 to 38, not significantly.

Treatment noted: approximately 10-day PBMC culture with coronavirus spike peptide pools or control peptides (ViraFEST assay). To note about this clonotype: Its antigen is unknown.

Germline assignment: CDR1 SGHTA and CDR2 FQGTGA. V lost 6 bases to trimming and J lost 1 base; unmatched junction nucleotides: 4. The CDR3 runs 16 residues. CD4+ T cells that had been cultured provided DNA sequenced with the Oncomine TCR Beta short-read assay. In this case, cultured CD4+ T cells provided the extracted genomic DNA. MiXCR, run by TCRdb on the PCR reads, gives a single entry per CDR3 protein. Of over 8,500 distinct CDR3 sequences in the sample, about 65% are singletons; the top ten hold around 8.8%. The V gene is TRBV7-3, the J gene TRBJ2-2; TRBD2 matches 11 bases. Sequenced material: CD4+ T cells from blood, cultured in vitro, taken before SARS-CoV-2 vaccination. The TCR was taken from a human donor who had recovered from COVID-19. The CDR3 sequence: CASRPGTSGNTGELFF. The DNA for the CDR3 is TGTGCCAGCAGACCCGGGACTAGCGGGAACACCGGGGAGCTGTTTTTT.